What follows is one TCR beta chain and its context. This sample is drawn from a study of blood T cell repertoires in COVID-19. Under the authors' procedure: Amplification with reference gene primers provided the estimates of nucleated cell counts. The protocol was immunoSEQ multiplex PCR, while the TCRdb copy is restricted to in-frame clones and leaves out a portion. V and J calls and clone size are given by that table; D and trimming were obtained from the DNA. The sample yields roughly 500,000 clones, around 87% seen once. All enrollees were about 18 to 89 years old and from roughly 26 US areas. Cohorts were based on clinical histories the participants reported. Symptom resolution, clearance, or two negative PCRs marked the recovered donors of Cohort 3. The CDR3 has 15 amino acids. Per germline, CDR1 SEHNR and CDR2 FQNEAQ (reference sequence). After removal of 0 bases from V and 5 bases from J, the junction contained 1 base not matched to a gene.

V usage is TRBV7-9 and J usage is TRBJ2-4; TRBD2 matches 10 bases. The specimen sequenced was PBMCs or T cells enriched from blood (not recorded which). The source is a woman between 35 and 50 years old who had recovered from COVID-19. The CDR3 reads CASSLAAGGENIQYF. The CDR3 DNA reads TGTGCCAGCAGCTTAGCAGCGGGAGGGGAAAACATTCAGTACTTC.